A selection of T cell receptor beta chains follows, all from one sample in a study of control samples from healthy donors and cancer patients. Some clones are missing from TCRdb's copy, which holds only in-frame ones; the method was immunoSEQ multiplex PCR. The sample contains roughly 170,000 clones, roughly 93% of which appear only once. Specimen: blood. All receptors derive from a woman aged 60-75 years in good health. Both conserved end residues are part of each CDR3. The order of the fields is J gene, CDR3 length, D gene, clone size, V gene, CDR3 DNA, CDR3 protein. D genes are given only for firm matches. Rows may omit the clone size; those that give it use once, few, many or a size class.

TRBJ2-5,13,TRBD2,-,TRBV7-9,TGTGCCAGCAGGCAAGCGGGGCAAGAGACCCAGTACTTC,CASRQAGQETQYF
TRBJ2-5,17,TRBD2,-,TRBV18,TGTGCCAGCTCACCACCGGGGCAGCGGGGAGGAGGAGAGACCCAGTACTTC,CASSPPGQRGGGETQYF
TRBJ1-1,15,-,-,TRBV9,TGTGCCAGCAGCGTAGGGTATGTTGAGACCTATGAAGCTTTCTTT,CASSVGYVETYEAFF
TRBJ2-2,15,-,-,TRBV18,TGTGCCAGCTCACAGAGGGACATCAACACCGGGGAGCTGTTTTTT,CASSQRDINTGELFF
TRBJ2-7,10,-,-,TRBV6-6,TGTGCCAGCAATCAGGGAAGGCAGTACTTC,CASNQGRQYF
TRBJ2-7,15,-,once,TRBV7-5,TGTGCCAGAAGTCCAAGGGACGGAGTCTCCTACGAGCAGTACTTC,CARSPRDGVSYEQYF
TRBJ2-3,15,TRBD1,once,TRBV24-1,TGTGCCACCAGTGACGGGACAGGGGGCACAGATACGCAGTATTTT,CATSDGTGGTDTQYF
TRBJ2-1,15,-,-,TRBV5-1,TGCGCCAGCAGCTTGGCTGGGCAGGGAGCAAATGAGCAGTTCTTC,CASSLAGQGANEQFF
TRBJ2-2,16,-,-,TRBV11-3,TGTGCCAGCAGCTTATTTGGAGGGGCAAACACCGGGGAGCTGTTTTTT,CASSLFGGANTGELFF
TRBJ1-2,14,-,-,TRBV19,TGTGCCAGTAGTATCCTGACAGCTAACTATGGCTACACCTTC,CASSILTANYGYTF
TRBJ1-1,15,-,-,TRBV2,TGTGCCAGCAGGGGGTCCTCCTCCCCGAACACTGAAGCTTTCTTT,CASRGSSSPNTEAFF
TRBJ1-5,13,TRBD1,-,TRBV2,TGTGCCATCGCGACAGGGGGCCATCAGCCCCAGCATTTT,CAIATGGHQPQHF
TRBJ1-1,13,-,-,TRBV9,TGTGCCAGCCGACGGACGGGGAACACTGAAGCTTTCTTT,CASRRTGNTEAFF
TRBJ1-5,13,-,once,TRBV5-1,TGCGCCAGCAGTGGGGATGGCAATCAGCCCCAGCATTTT,CASSGDGNQPQHF
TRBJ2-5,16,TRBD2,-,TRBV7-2,TGTGCCAGCAGCCCAGGACTAGCCCACCCACGGGAGACCCAGTACTTC,CASSPGLAHPRETQYF
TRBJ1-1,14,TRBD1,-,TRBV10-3,TGTGCCATCACCCAAGGACAGGAAGCCACTGAAGCTTTCTTT,CAITQGQEATEAFF
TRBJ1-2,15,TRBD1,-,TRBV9,TGTGCCAGCAGCGTGGGACAGTCGACTAACTATGGCTACACCTTC,CASSVGQSTNYGYTF
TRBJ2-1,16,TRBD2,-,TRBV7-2,TGTGCCAGCAGCGGGCGCGGGGGGGCAGCCTACAATGAGCAGTTCTTC,CASSGRGGAAYNEQFF
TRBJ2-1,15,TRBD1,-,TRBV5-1,TGCGCCAGCAGCTCCGGGACAGATTTTTACAATGAGCAGTTCTTC,CASSSGTDFYNEQFF
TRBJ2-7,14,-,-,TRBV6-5,TGTGCCAGCAGCCCGCCGGGACCCCGGGACGAGCAGTACTTC,CASSPPGPRDEQYF
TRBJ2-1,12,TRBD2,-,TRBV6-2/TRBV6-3,TGTGCCAGCAGTCCCCCGGGACTAGCCCAGTTCTTC,CASSPPGLAQFF
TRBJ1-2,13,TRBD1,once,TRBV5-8,TGTGCCAGCAGCTGGACAGGGGGCGATGGCTACACCTTC,CASSWTGGDGYTF
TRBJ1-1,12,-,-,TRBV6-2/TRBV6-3,TGTGCCAGCAGTTACGAAAGGACAAGAGCTTTCTTT,CASSYERTRAFF
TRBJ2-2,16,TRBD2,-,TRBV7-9,TGTGCCAGCAGCGGTCGGGGGGACTCGAACACCGGGGAGCTGTTTTTT,CASSGRGDSNTGELFF
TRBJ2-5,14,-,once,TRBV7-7,TGTGCTAGCAGCTTTAGGGGCAGGGGAGAGACCCAGTACTTC,CASSFRGRGETQYF
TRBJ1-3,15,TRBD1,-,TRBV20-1,TGCAGTGCTAGTATCCCGGGACAGGGCGTGGCCACCATATATTTT,CSASIPGQGVATIYF
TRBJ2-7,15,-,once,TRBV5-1,TGCGCCAGCAGCTTGGGGGTAGCCATCACCTACGAGCAGTACTTC,CASSLGVAITYEQYF
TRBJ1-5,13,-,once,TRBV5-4,TGTGCCAGCAGCTTGGGGCCAAATCAGCCCCAGCATTTT,CASSLGPNQPQHF
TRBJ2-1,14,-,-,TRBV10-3,TGTGCCACCAACCCTGGTATCTCCTACAATGAGCAGTTCTTC,CATNPGISYNEQFF
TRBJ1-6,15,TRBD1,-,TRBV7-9,TGTGCCAGCAGCTTAATCAGGGGGTCGGATTCACCCCTCCACTTT,CASSLIRGSDSPLHF
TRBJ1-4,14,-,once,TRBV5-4,TGTGCCAGCAGCACCAGTACAACTAATGAAAAACTGTTTTTT,CASSTSTTNEKLFF
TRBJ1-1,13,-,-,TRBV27,TGTGCCAGCAGTTTGAGGCTGAACACTGAAGCTTTCTTT,CASSLRLNTEAFF
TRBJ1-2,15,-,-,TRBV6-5,TGTGCCAGCAGTCGCCACCTCGGGGGGAACTATGGCTACACCTTC,CASSRHLGGNYGYTF
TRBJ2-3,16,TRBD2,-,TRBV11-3,TGTGCCAGCAGCCCGCGGACTAGCGCGGGACGGGATACGCAGTATTTT,CASSPRTSAGRDTQYF
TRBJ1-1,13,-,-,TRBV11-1,TGTGCCAGCAGCTTCAGGGACGGGGCTGAAGCTTTCTTT,CASSFRDGAEAFF
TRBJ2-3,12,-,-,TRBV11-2,TGTGCCAGCAGCTTTCAAGCAGATACGCAGTATTTT,CASSFQADTQYF
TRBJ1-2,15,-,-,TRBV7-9,TGTGCCAGCAGCTCCCCGGTGTCCCCAGGCTATGGCTACACCTTC,CASSSPVSPGYGYTF
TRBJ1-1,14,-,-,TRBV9,TGTGCCAGCAGCGTAGCCTCTGACGGAACTGAAGCTTTCTTT,CASSVASDGTEAFF
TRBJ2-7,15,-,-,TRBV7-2,TGTGCCAGCAGCTTAGCGCCCCATGAAGCCTACGAGCAGTACTTC,CASSLAPHEAYEQYF
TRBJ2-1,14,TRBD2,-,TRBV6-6,TGTGCCAGCAGACGTAGCGGGGGTGAGGATGAGCAGTTCTTC,CASRRSGGEDEQFF
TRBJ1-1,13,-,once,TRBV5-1,TGCGCCAGCAGCTTGACGGTGAACACTGAAGCTTTCTTT,CASSLTVNTEAFF
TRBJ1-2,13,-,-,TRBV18,TGTGCCAGCTCACCAAGACAGGATTATGGCTACACCTTC,CASSPRQDYGYTF
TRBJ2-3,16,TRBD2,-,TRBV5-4,TGTGCCAGCAGCTTGGATCTAGCGGGGGTTACAGATACGCAGTATTTT,CASSLDLAGVTDTQYF
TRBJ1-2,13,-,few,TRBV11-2,TGTGCCAGCAGCTCGTACCTCCCGGGGGGCTACACCTTC,CASSSYLPGGYTF
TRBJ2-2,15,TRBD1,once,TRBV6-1,TGTGCCAGCAAGCCCGGACAGGGTGTCACCGGGGAGCTGTTTTTT,CASKPGQGVTGELFF
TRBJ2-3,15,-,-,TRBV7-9,TGTGCCAGCAGCTTTAGGTTATTAGGCACAGATACGCAGTATTTT,CASSFRLLGTDTQYF
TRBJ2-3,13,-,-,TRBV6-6,TGTGCCAGCAGTCCGACAGCCCCAGATACGCAGTATTTT,CASSPTAPDTQYF
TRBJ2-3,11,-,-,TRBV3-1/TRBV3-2,TGTGCCAGCAGCCAAGCGTATACGCAGTATTTT,CASSQAYTQYF
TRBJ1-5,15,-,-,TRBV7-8,TGTGCCAGCAGCCCCAGATGGGGAGGCAATCAGCCCCAGCATTTT,CASSPRWGGNQPQHF
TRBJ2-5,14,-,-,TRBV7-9,TGTGCCAGCAGCCAGAGGGTCGATGGAGAGACCCAGTACTTC,CASSQRVDGETQYF
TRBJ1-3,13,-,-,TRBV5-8,TGTGCCAGCAGCGCGGGACACGGAAACACCATATATTTT,CASSAGHGNTIYF
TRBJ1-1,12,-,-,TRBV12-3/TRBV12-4,TGTGCCAGCACTTGGAGTAACACTGAAGCTTTCTTT,CASTWSNTEAFF
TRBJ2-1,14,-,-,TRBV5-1,TGCGCCAGCAGCCTGGATAGCTCCTACAATGAGCAGTTCTTC,CASSLDSSYNEQFF
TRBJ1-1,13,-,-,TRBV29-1,TGCAGCGGTTCCGGTGGTATGGACACTGAAGCTTTCTTT,CSGSGGMDTEAFF